The present TCR beta chain was sequenced within a study of blood T cell repertoires in COVID-19. Turning to the study itself: The cDNA or gDNA used as material had been derived from T cells, B-cell-depleted T cells, or PBMCs.

There are 14 residues in the CDR3. V lost 5 bases to trimming and J lost 7 bases; unmatched junction nucleotides: 5. CDR1 is LGHNT, CDR2 FRNRAP, per germline. Sequencing was performed with immunoSEQ multiplex PCR; in TCRdb, only in-frame clones are kept and a portion is missing. The sample yields approximately 180,000 clones, around 85% seen once. This clonotype originated in a woman of 80 years or more with acute or convalescent COVID-19. Sequenced material: peripheral blood. J is TRBJ1-5 and V is TRBV12-5, with 10 bases fitting TRBD1. CDR3 loop: CASGTGTGEQPQHF. CDR3 in DNA: TGTGCTAGTGGTACCGGGACAGGGGAACAGCCCCAGCATTTT.